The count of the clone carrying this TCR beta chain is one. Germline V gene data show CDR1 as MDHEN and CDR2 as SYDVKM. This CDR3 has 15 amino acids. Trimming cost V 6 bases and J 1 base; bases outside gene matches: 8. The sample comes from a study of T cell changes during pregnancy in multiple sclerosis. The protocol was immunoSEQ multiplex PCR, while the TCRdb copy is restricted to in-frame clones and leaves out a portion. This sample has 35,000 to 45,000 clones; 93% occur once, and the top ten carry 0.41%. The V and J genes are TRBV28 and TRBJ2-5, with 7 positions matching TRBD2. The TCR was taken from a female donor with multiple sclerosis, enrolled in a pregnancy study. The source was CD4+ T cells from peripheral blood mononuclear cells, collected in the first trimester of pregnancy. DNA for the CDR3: TGTGCCAGCAGCACCCGTGGGGGGGGCCAAGAGACCCAGTACTTC. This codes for CASSTRGGGQETQYF.